This T cell receptor (beta chain) derives from a study of cytomegalovirus exposure and HLA in healthy donors (TCRdb year 2017). Background for the entire study: According to an earlier analysis of around 600 of the donors, roughly 180 million T cells yielded roughly 110 million unique TCR beta sequences and 276 Gb of sequence data. Every discovery cohort repertoire had been produced on one sequencing platform. Besides the first cohort of around 670 subjects, a separate validation cohort made up of roughly 130 different subjects was used. Donor age, sex, ethnicity and CMV serostatus were compiled together with the repertoire data. Of the 300 to 500 genotyped donors, 65% to 90% were placed in the genetic ancestry cluster associated with self-reported Caucasian donors. About 310 gigabases of sequencing data and some 85 million unique TCR sequences were included in an early release covering 500 to 750 HLA-typed donors. Four to six DR-DQ haplotypes were handled as single units for association and clustering, since linkage in the cohort was strong. The study aimed to test whether signatures of past pathogen exposure could be identified by cataloging public T cell receptors. Typing coverage varied by locus: 629-630 donors for A, B, C, DRB1 and DQB1; under 550 for DQA1; about 590 for DPA1; approximately 490 for DPB1. The study profiled the T cell repertoires of fewer than 850 subjects by immunosequencing and related them to cytomegalovirus serostatus. To study patterns of TCR occurrence, a later analysis re-analyzed previously published TCR beta repertoires from around 660 donors and added high-resolution HLA genotyping. An earlier analysis of a few hundred of the donors applied high-throughput TCR beta sequencing to assess whether each TCR beta V gene segment acted as functional or pseudogenic. To predict cytomegalovirus infection status, the study combined high-throughput TCR immunosequencing, statistical association of individual TCRs with disease status, and machine learning. The later analysis used no new phenotypic data to find candidate immune exposures, relying instead on TCR beta sequences and their occurrence across donors. Class I and class II HLA loci were covered by the typing at four-digit resolution. A later genetic analysis took genome-wide SNP genotypes for about 55% of the 666 donors and used that subset as a discovery cohort. On average, over 200,000 unique TCR beta nucleotide sequences were sequenced per donor among 398 genotyped donors of the cohort, with roughly 18% of those sequences being non-productive.

Of note for this clone: No antigen is known for it.

The germline V gene sets CDR1 to MNHEY and CDR2 to SVGAGI. From the cysteine up to the phenylalanine, the CDR3 has a length of 16 residues. Just the 48-base CDR3 DNA is kept, in frame starting at base 1. V trim: 4 bases; J trim: 4 bases; unmatched bases: 4. The cohort consisted of 650 to 700 healthy bone marrow donors. All cohort members were sampled while nominally healthy, although unrecorded immune exposures were likely present. The donor tested CMV seronegative, placing the donor among the 350 to 400 seronegative members of the cohort. Every donor gave a peripheral blood sample, and the peripheral blood mononuclear cells from that sample were used for TCR beta sequencing. Genomic DNA was extracted from the blood cell samples with the Qiagen DNeasy Blood Extraction Kit. Library method: the immunoSEQ multiplex PCR assay. For the multiplex PCR, a mixture combining 60 forward primers for TCR Vbeta segments and 13 reverse primers for TCR Jbeta segments was used. Amplification of the CDR3 region of rearranged TCR beta genes was performed with a multiplex PCR assay on genomic DNA. The amplified TCR beta libraries were sequenced on the Illumina HiSeq System as 87-base-pair reads. On the study's bioinformatics: A later analysis tallied roughly 78 million unique TCR beta chains across the approximately 670 repertoires, and some 10 million of those chains were shared by two or more donors. Raw reads were error-corrected and collapsed into unique sequences by a nearest-neighbor algorithm in which closely related sequences were merged to remove PCR and sequencing errors. V, D and J gene segments were assigned by aligning CDR3 sequences to IMGT reference sequences. Each retained sequence needed at least a six-nucleotide match to both a V gene segment and a J gene segment. A rearrangement was called productive if the CDR3 had no stop codons and remained in frame with V and J, and every other rearrangement was called non-productive. Following IMGT convention, CDR3 was defined as the stretch from the second conserved V-encoded cysteine up to the conserved J-encoded phenylalanine. In an earlier analysis of around 600 of the donors, sequences lacking an unambiguous match to a single V gene segment were excluded. An earlier analysis of several hundred of the donors called V segments functional above 56.7% productive rearrangements and segregating when the between-donor standard deviation exceeded 5%. To diagnose cytomegalovirus status from the catalog of TCR beta chain sequences, a statistical classification framework was built. A later analysis assigned V and J genes by comparing TCR nucleotide sequences with IMGT/GENE-DB human TR gene sequences. The TCRdist pipeline was used in a later analysis to assign CDR3 sequences and most-parsimonious VDJ recombination scenarios. In a later analysis, every TCR beta chain was defined by the combination of its CDR3 amino acid sequence and its V-gene family, and reads without a unique V-gene family were dropped. To address suspected cross-contamination and a sequencing artifact, a later analysis removed roughly 640 highly shared, low-generation-probability nucleotide sequences. In a later analysis, a clonal expansion index was calculated for each public chain from normalized within-repertoire ranks of inferred template counts. In a later analysis, generation probabilities were computed using a VDJ recombination model fitted to out-of-frame rearrangements, and the results were checked against IGoR. In a later analysis, TCR-TCR, TCR-HLA and TCR-CMV co-occurrence was scored with hypergeometric tests, and a repertoire-size bias correction was applied to TCR pairs. False discovery rates were estimated in a later analysis by permuting HLA or CMV assignments 20 times. In a later analysis, co-occurring TCRs were grouped with DBSCAN, and TCRdist sequence similarity was added when clustering was performed within HLA-allele-positive subsets. Co-occurrence clustering excluded repertoires with fewer than 30,000 or more than 120,000 public chains, plus five with anomalous nucleotide sharing. TCRdb mirrors the immuneACCESS table, restricted to in-frame sequences. Some clones are absent from its copies; in checked studies, under half trace to an unresolved V gene, and the reason for the others is unknown. That table furnishes V, J and clone size, whereas the DNA furnished D and trimming. This sample's clone table shows 50,000 to 70,000 clones. The ten biggest clones cover about 4% of the sample.

On the study overall, not on this receptor specifically: The authors suggested that the approach could potentially be extended to other disease states and immunological phenotypes. A cluster of highly shared sequence variants was judged likely to represent a technical artifact of the sequencing pipeline. The study listed over 150 TCR beta chains as associated with cytomegalovirus. HLA typing was unavailable for some donors at each locus, so association tests used only the typed subset. Compared with equally common non-associated chains, HLA-associated TCR beta chains in a later analysis were more clonally expanded and had lower generation probabilities. According to a later analysis, parvovirus B19, influenza, CMV and Epstein-Barr virus appeared linked to several top co-occurrence clusters. A further reported finding was that TCR beta sequences accurately predicted the HLA-A and HLA-B alleles for most subjects in the first cohort. Across donors, most TCR sequences were observed very rarely, whereas some public TCRs were present in many individuals. Presence/absence analyses assumed roughly uniform sequencing depth across donors, an assumption that may not hold. In a later analysis, most CMV-associated TCR beta chains were found to appear HLA-restricted, with HLA associations seemingly driven largely by CMV exposure. The cohort was sequenced for TCR beta chains only, and without alpha or paired-chain data the features that could be detected were limited. Assigning TCR associations to individual alleles was difficult when HLA alleles, especially DR and DQ, strongly co-occurred. Correlated functional status among segregating V segments might be attributable to linkage disequilibrium, but an unknown experimental factor could not be ruled out. Because counts were too low, some 17 rarely observed V segments, including chromosome 9 orphons, were left out of the earlier analysis of 500 to 650 of the donors. In a later analysis, the rate of TCR association differed among HLA loci, with DRB1 alleles having the most associated TCRs and HLA-C alleles having the fewest. In an earlier analysis of approximately 590 of the donors, most TCR beta V segments appeared in productive rearrangements about 90% or about 30% of the time, broadly matching IMGT annotations. In vitro tests confirmed that a few of the cytomegalovirus-associated TCR beta chains recognize cytomegalovirus antigens. Cytomegalovirus status was reported to be diagnosed by the classifier with high specificity and sensitivity in both the original and validation cohorts. V-gene and J-gene trimming of TCR beta chains was associated with a missense DCLRE1C variant in a later genetic analysis, and the association was replicated in an independent cohort. A later genetic analysis reported fewer N-insertions in productive TCRs among donors in an Asian-associated ancestry cluster than the approximately 670-donor mean. CMV serostatus was the only immune exposure information available for the cohort. A later analysis associated about 17,000 TCR beta sequences with specific HLA alleles at a false discovery rate of 0.05. Some IMGT-functional V segments, including TRBV6-2 and TRBV6-3, could not be distinguished by the 87-base-pair reads and were therefore excluded.

The V and J segments used are TRBV6-5 and TRBJ2-3; a stretch of 14 junction bases matches TRBD2. This clonotype was obtained from a male donor in good health and CMV-seronegative. Sequencing was performed on PBMCs. The sequence in DNA is TGTGCCAGCAGTTCCTCGGGACTAGCGGGGGCAGATACGCAGTATTTT. It is translated as CASSSSGLAGADTQYF.